This T cell receptor (beta chain) was sequenced for a study of cytomegalovirus exposure and HLA in healthy donors. The wider study: A subsequent analysis stated that the 90 to 150 validation repertoires were run on the same platform as the approximately 700 first-cohort repertoires.

Trimming took 0 bases from V and 2 from J; bases not matched to a gene: 8. Germline values: CDR1 SGHRS, CDR2 YFSETQ. This CDR3 comprises 18 residues. Measured with immunoSEQ multiplex PCR; TCRdb has only the in-frame clones, and not every one. The repertoire holds more than 100,000 clones, with roughly 90% as singletons. Study-level findings and limits: The tendency of first-cohort TCR clusters to co-occur in the 110 or so validation repertoires emerged from a later analysis. Reports indicated that the classifier achieved high specificity and sensitivity in diagnosing cytomegalovirus status. The authors enumerated under 200 TCR beta chains as linked to cytomegalovirus.

This clone occurred once. Its target is unknown. The receptor comes from a woman between 18 and 29 years old in good health and CMV-seropositive. The chain carries TRBV5-1 and TRBJ2-1, with 10 bases fitting TRBD2. Specimen: PBMCs. CDR3: CASSLGKIAGGAYNEQFF. The CDR3 DNA reads as TGCGCCAGCAGCTTGGGAAAAATAGCGGGGGGAGCCTACAATGAGCAGTTCTTC. Based on the CDR3 plus reference TRBV5-1 and TRBJ2-1, the full variable domain is KAGVTQTPRYLIKTRGQQVTLSCSPISGHRSVSWYQQTPGQGLQFLFEYFSETQRNKGNFPGRFSGRQFSNSRSEMNVSTLELGDSALYLCASSLGKIAGGAYNEQFFGPGTRLTVL.